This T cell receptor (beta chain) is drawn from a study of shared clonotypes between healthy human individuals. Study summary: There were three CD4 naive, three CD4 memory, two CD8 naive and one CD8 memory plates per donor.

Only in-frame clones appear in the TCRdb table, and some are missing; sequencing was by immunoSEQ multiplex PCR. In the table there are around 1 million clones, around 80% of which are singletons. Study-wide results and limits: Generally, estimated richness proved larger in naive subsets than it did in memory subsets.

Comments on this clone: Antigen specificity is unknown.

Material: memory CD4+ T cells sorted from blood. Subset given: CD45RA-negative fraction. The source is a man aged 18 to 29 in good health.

The CDR3 DNA reads TGTGCCAGCAGAACGGACAGGGGCTCCTACGAGCAGTACTTC. Residues: CASRTDRGSYEQYF. The chain employs TRBV2 and TRBJ2-7; 9 bases are a match to TRBD1. The CDR3 has 14 amino acids. The V gene end was trimmed by 6 bases and the J gene end by 0 bases; junction bases not matched to a gene: 3. Germline CDR1 reads SNHLY; CDR2 reads FYNNEI.